The 27 T cell receptor beta chains below were found in one sample sequenced in a study of sequential checkpoint blockade in melanoma (dated by TCRdb to between 2018 and 2020). Libraries were built with the immunoSEQ multiplex PCR assay. Here the immuneACCESS table is served through TCRdb, limited to in-frame sequences with V and J called. Missing clones are a known gap in these copies; in checked studies unresolved V genes cover under half, and the rest lacks a known reason. The sample table records approximately 20,000 clones; over 60% of these occur just once. Just over 20% of the sample goes to the ten largest clones. Reading the label with the study, this specimen's treatment or condition is: randomized to nivolumab then ipilimumab (arm A) or the reverse (arm B). The source material was CD8+ T cells sorted from blood (inferred from file names), sampled from a patient given nivolumab and ipilimumab in sequence. These receptors all come from a human donor with melanoma.

The chain joins TRBV11-2 to TRBJ2-1; TRBD2 is a possible D gene (6 bases). CDR1 SGHAT and CDR2 FQNNGV come from the germline V gene. The length of the CDR3 is 16 residues. The V gene lost 6 bases and the J gene lost 4 bases, with 19 bases spanning the gap. CDR3 region: CASSSGVSSIYNEQFF. CDR3 nucleotide sequence: TGTGCCAGCAGTAGCGGAGTCTCTAGCATATACAATGAGCAGTTCTTC. Full variable domain (missing parts from reference TRBV11-2 and TRBJ2-1): EAGVAQSPRYKIIEKRQSVAFWCNPISGHATLYWYQQILGQGPKLLIQFQNNGVVDDSQLPKDRFSAERLKGVDSTLKIQPAKLEDSAVYLCASSSGVSSIYNEQFFGPGTRLTVL.

The rearrangement joins TRBV10-2 to TRBJ1-6; D not resolved. Germline CDR1 is WSHSY and CDR2 is SAAADI. The CDR3 totals 16 residues. V dropped 0 bases and J dropped 9 bases, with 15 bases sitting between them. The DNA for the CDR3 is TGCGCCAGCAGTGAGTCGATGTGGGTCGAGGTTTCACCCCTCCACTTT. This codes for CASSESMWVEVSPLHF.

This chain connects TRBV7-6 to TRBJ2-7; 14 bases align to TRBD2. Germline CDR1 is SGHVS and CDR2 is FNYEAQ. V lost 5 bases, J lost 5 bases, and 8 bases stayed unmatched. This CDR3 has 16 residues. The CDR3 DNA is TGTGCCAGCAGCCCGGGGCTGGGACTAGCGGGGGACGAGCAGTACTTC. Its translation is CASSPGLGLAGDEQYF. Full variable domain (remainder filled in from reference TRBV7-6 and TRBJ2-7): GAGVSQSPRYKVTKRGQDVALRCDPISGHVSLYWYRQALGQGPEFLTYFNYEAQQDKSGLPNDRFSAERPEGSISTLTIQRTEQRDSAMYRCASSPGLGLAGDEQYFGPGTRLTVT.

Details on this clone: One end of the junction is discordant with germline, which a read error may explain. The V gene is TRBV5-1, the J gene TRBJ2-6, with 9 bases lining up with TRBD1. Germline V gene lookup returns CDR1 SGHRS and CDR2 YFSETQ. The CDR3 has 17 residues. The CDR3 loop reads CASGLGTGPSGANVLTF. The CDR3 DNA sequence: TGCGCCAGCGGCTTGGGGACAGGGCCTTCTGGGGCCAACGTCCTGACTTTC.

The J gene is TRBJ2-7, the V gene TRBV15; 11 bases match TRBD1. This CDR3 spans 15 amino acids. After removal of 4 bases from V and 4 bases from J, the junction contained 6 bases not matched to a gene. Germline CDR1 and CDR2: LNHNV and YYDKDF (reference sequence). The CDR3: CATSNRRDRGYEQYF. The DNA of the CDR3 is TGTGCCACCAGCAACCGCCGGGACAGGGGGTACGAGCAGTACTTC.

CDR3 residues: CASSVGLGLLGEQFF. CDR3 bases: TGTGCCAGCAGCGTGGGACTAGGGCTATTGGGTGAGCAGTTCTTC. This rearrangement joins TRBV6-6 to TRBJ2-1; 8 nucleotides line up with TRBD2. Unmatched junction bases numbered 13, after V lost 6 bases and J lost 9 bases. The CDR3 spans 15 residues. Germline V gives CDR1 MNHNY, CDR2 SVGAGI (reference sequence).

The V and J genes are TRBV6-9 and TRBJ1-5; D perhaps matches TRBD1 (6 bases). Germline CDR1 and CDR2: MNHGY and SVAAGI. V shed 6 bases and J shed 4 bases, with 13 bases lying between them. The CDR3 spans 14 residues. The CDR3 sequence: CASSVNRGNQPQHF. The DNA for the CDR3 is TGTGCCAGCAGCGTAAATAGGGGGAATCAGCCCCAGCATTTT.

V and J are TRBV5-1 and TRBJ1-2; D is possibly TRBD1 (5 bases). Germline V lookup: CDR1 SGHRS, CDR2 YFSETQ. Trimming left V 4 bases short and J 8 bases short, with 15 bases between. The CDR3 is 13 residues long. Written as DNA, the CDR3 is TGCGCCAGCAGCCTGCCGGGGGACGGCGGCTACACCTTC. Translated: CASSLPGDGGYTF.

The chain has TRBV11-3 and TRBJ2-7; 7 bases fit TRBD1. The V segment lost 2 bases and the J segment 6 bases; nucleotides outside the gene matches: 10. Germline loops: CDR1 SGHNT, CDR2 YENEEA. The CDR3 runs 15 residues. The CDR3 reads CASSLTGDGLSEQYF. The CDR3, as DNA: TGTGCCAGCAGCTTAACAGGGGACGGTCTCAGCGAGCAGTACTTC.

This clone has more than one count but fewer than ten. This rearrangement joins TRBV5-1 to TRBJ2-7; tentatively, D is TRBD1 (6 bases). This CDR3 is 12 amino acids long. Germline V gene lookup returns CDR1 SGHRS and CDR2 YFSETQ. Trimming removed 5 bases at V and 5 bases at J, with 11 bases between. CDR3 nucleotide sequence: TGCGCCAGCAGTGACGGGACACACGAGCAGTACTTC. This codes for CASSDGTHEQYF.

This clone was seen only once. The chain recombines TRBV4-1 with TRBJ2-3; 8 nucleotides match TRBD2. The length of the CDR3 is 15 residues. Germline assignment: CDR1 MGHRA and CDR2 YSYEKL. The V segment lost 7 bases and the J segment 2 bases; nucleotides outside the gene matches: 8. CDR3 in DNA: TGCGCCAGCAACCCCTCGGGAGGGGACACAGATACGCAGTATTTT. Its protein is CASNPSGGDTDTQYF.

The V and J genes are TRBV27 and TRBJ2-3, with 7 bases that match TRBD2. Germline CDR1 is MNHEY and CDR2 is SMNVEV (reference sequence). The CDR3 is 16 amino acids. J lost 4 bases, V lost 0 bases, and 7 bases had no gene match. Here the CDR3 reads CASSLSLGTTPDTQYF. The CDR3, as DNA: TGTGCCAGCAGTTTATCCCTTGGGACTACCCCAGATACGCAGTATTTT.

The chain links TRBV28 to TRBJ2-7, with D hard to call. Germline CDR1 MDHEN, CDR2 SYDVKM. V was cut by 5 bases and J by 1 base, with 12 bases left in between. The CDR3 is made up of 14 amino acids. CDR3 protein: CASSGVTESYEQYF. CDR3 DNA sequence: TGTGCCAGCAGTGGCGTTACGGAGTCCTACGAGCAGTACTTC.

This clone appeared a few times. The CDR3 DNA follows: TGTGCCAGTAGTATGTGGGACAGGGAAGCTTTCTTT. As protein: CASSMWDREAFF. The chain joins TRBV19 to TRBJ1-1, with 8 bases fitting TRBD1. With 3 bases clipped from V and 8 bases from J, the junction kept 2 bases outside the gene matches. Germline CDR1 and CDR2: LNHDA and SQIVND (reference sequence). This CDR3 comprises 12 residues.

Only one count was recorded for this clone. The chain combines TRBV18 with TRBJ2-7, with 7 bases fitting TRBD1. The CDR3 has 16 residues. With V trimmed by 6 bases and J by 0 bases, 11 bases remained unmatched. Germline V gene sequence: CDR1 KGHSH, CDR2 LQKENI. CDR3 coding DNA: TGTGCCAGCTCCAGAAACACAGGGGCCCGCTCCTACGAGCAGTACTTC. Its protein is CASSRNTGARSYEQYF.

The chain links TRBV19 to TRBJ1-2, with a possible D match to TRBD1 (6 bases). The CDR3 extends over 15 amino acids. V lost 3 bases to trimming and J lost 6 bases, with 17 bases between them. The germline V gene has CDR1 LNHDA and CDR2 SQIVND (reference sequence). The CDR3 DNA reads as TGTGCCAGTAGTATCGGGTTGGGGACACGACATGGCTACACCTTC. As protein: CASSIGLGTRHGYTF.

There are a few counts of this clone. The J gene is TRBJ1-5, the V gene TRBV28; 9 bases match TRBD1. After removal of 5 bases from V and 0 bases from J, the junction contained 2 bases not matched to a gene. CDR1 is MDHEN and CDR2 is SYDVKM in the germline V gene. The CDR3 is 15 residues long. The CDR3 coding sequence is TGTGCCAGCAGTCCGGGACAGGGTAGCAATCAGCCCCAGCATTTT. It translates to CASSPGQGSNQPQHF.

This clone has a single count. The chain couples TRBV28 to TRBJ1-5; D not certain. V lost 6 bases, J lost 6 bases, and 21 bases lay in between. This CDR3 is 16 amino acids long. Looked up from germline, CDR1 is MDHEN and CDR2 is SYDVKM. In nucleotides, the CDR3 is TGTGCCAGCAGCGTTAGGGAGACACCAGGACGTCAGCCCCAGCATTTT. Residues: CASSVRETPGRQPQHF.

The chain carries TRBV19 and TRBJ2-1; the D gene is possibly TRBD2 (6 bases). In germline, CDR1 is LNHDA, CDR2 SQIVND (reference sequence). The CDR3 is made up of 17 amino acids. V was shortened by 3 bases and J by 0 bases, with 15 bases between the two germline ends. The CDR3 spells CASSIPPFGSSYNEQFF. The CDR3 bases are TGTGCCAGTAGTATCCCTCCTTTCGGGAGCTCCTACAATGAGCAGTTCTTC.

This chain uses TRBV7-8 with TRBJ1-2; D not resolved. The germline V gene has CDR1 SGHVS and CDR2 FQNEAQ. With 0 bases removed from V and 6 bases from J, the gap between germline ends came to 8 bases. This CDR3 has 13 amino acids. In DNA form, the CDR3 reads TGTGCCAGCAGCTTAGCGTACGGGGATGGCTACACCTTC. The encoded protein is CASSLAYGDGYTF.

This clone was seen once. This chain links TRBV5-6 with TRBJ1-1; TRBD1 matches 7 bases. Germline V lookup: CDR1 SGHDT, CDR2 YYEEEE. The J segment lost 4 bases and the V segment lost 0 bases, leaving 3 bases of the junction unmatched. The CDR3 has 14 residues. CDR3 in amino acids: CASSLGQGSTEAFF. The CDR3 DNA reads as TGTGCCAGCAGCTTGGGACAGGGATCCACTGAAGCTTTCTTT.

The chain couples TRBV13 to TRBJ2-6, with D perhaps matching TRBD2 (6 bases). Trimming stripped 6 bases from V and 0 bases from J, with 12 bases between. The CDR3 contains 16 residues. Germline CDR1 reads PRHDT; CDR2 reads FYEKMQ (reference sequence). The CDR3 nucleotides read TGTGCCAGCAGTCCGAACGGGGGCTCTGGGGCCAACGTCCTGACTTTC. Protein product: CASSPNGGSGANVLTF.

The rearrangement joins TRBV7-9 to TRBJ2-1, with D possibly matching TRBD2 (6 bases). Trimming shortened V by 4 bases and J by 8 bases, and 18 bases separated the two germline ends. The germline CDR1 and CDR2 sequences are SEHNR and FQNEAQ (reference sequence). The CDR3 extends over 15 amino acids. CDR3 residues: CASSSTRSLPDEQFF. The CDR3 DNA is TGTGCCAGCAGCTCGACTAGATCGCTTCCCGATGAGCAGTTCTTC.

The V call is TRBV2, the J call TRBJ2-1; 10 bases line up with TRBD1. Germline CDR1 is SNHLY and CDR2 is FYNNEI. This CDR3 contains 16 residues. V dropped 7 bases and J dropped 6; count of bases not matched to a gene: 12. This CDR3 is CASIFGPGQGFNEQFF. CDR3 in DNA: TGTGCCAGCATTTTCGGTCCGGGACAGGGGTTCAATGAGCAGTTCTTC.

V usage is TRBV18 and J usage is TRBJ2-2; possible D gene TRBD1, 6 bases. The V end lost 3 bases, the J end lost 0 bases, and 8 bases lay between the germline ends. The CDR3 has 15 amino acids. The germline V gene has CDR1 KGHSH and CDR2 LQKENI. CDR3: CASSPQGTNTGELFF. As DNA, the CDR3 is TGTGCCAGCTCACCGCAGGGGACGAACACCGGGGAGCTGTTTTTT.

The chain uses TRBV19 and TRBJ1-5; D uncertain. Germline-derived CDR1 and CDR2 are LNHDA and SQIVND (reference sequence). The CDR3 has 13 amino acids. Trimming removed 6 bases at V and 0 bases at J, with 6 bases between. Here the CDR3 DNA reads TGTGCCAGTAGCACAGTTAGCAATCAGCCCCAGCATTTT. As protein: CASSTVSNQPQHF. The variable domain in full, with the rest retrieved from reference TRBV19 and TRBJ1-5, is DGGITQSPKYLFRKEGQNVTLSCEQNLNHDAMYWYRQDPGQGLRLIYYSQIVNDFQKGDIAEGYSVSREKKESFPLTVTSAQKNPTAFYLCASSTVSNQPQHFGDGTRLSIL.

The J gene is TRBJ1-1, the V gene TRBV4-1; D is perhaps TRBD1 (5 bases). Trimming cost V 0 bases and J 11 bases, with 13 bases left between them. The CDR3 runs to 13 residues. Germline CDR1 MGHRA, CDR2 YSYEKL. Written as DNA, the CDR3 is TGCGCCAGCAGCCAAGATCCGGGACTTAGGGCTTTCTTT. Encoded protein: CASSQDPGLRAFF.